The 7 T cell receptor beta chains reported below all come from one sample, sequenced in a study of T cells after yellow fever vaccination. TCRdb re-called the 5' RACE reads through MiXCR, storing one row per CDR3 protein. Counted here are about 170,000 distinct CDR3 sequences, 9.5% to 12% occurring once; the ten biggest clones make up 36%. Sequencing was performed on CD8+ T cells sorted from PBMCs, taken 15 days after the yellow fever booster vaccination. The receptors stem from a man younger than 30 who received the YFV17D yellow fever vaccine.

This clonotype appeared many times. The chain employs TRBV4-3 and TRBJ2-5; TRBD2 agrees at 9 bases. J gave up 4 bases and V 4 bases, and 4 bases lay outside the gene matches. The CDR3 runs 14 residues. The germline V gene has CDR1 LGHNA and CDR2 YSLEER. The CDR3 region is CASSPIAGAETQYF. CDR3 nucleotides: TGCGCCAGCAGCCCCATAGCGGGAGCAGAGACCCAGTACTTC.

This sequence joins TRBV12-3 or TRBV12-4 and TRBJ2-5; D may correspond to TRBD1 or TRBD2 (5 bases each). This CDR3 is built from 13 residues. V was shortened by 6 bases and J by 4 bases, with 12 bases between the two germline ends. The CDR3 region has the DNA TGTGCCAGCAGCCCTGGGGCGGGAGAGACCCAGTACTTC. This gives the protein CASSPGAGETQYF.

This clonotype has a handful of counts. The CDR3 nucleotides are TGTGCCAGCAGCAAGACAAGGGAGGAAGATACGCAGTATTTT. The encoded protein is CASSKTREEDTQYF. The rearrangement links TRBV5-5 to TRBJ2-3; possible D gene TRBD2, 6 bases. From germline, CDR1 is SGHKS and CDR2 YYEKEE (reference sequence). Trimming took 4 bases from V and 5 from J, leaving 14 bases between them. This CDR3 comprises 14 residues.

This clonotype came up many times. J is TRBJ2-1 and V is TRBV5-1; 8 bases line up with TRBD1. The CDR3 loop spans 17 amino acids. The V and J ends lost 5 bases and 2 bases, in that order; junction bases with no gene match: 12. Looked up from germline, CDR1 is SGHRS and CDR2 is YFSETQ. CDR3: CASSHKPGQGAYNEQFF. CDR3 nucleotides: TGCGCCAGCAGTCATAAACCCGGACAGGGCGCCTACAATGAGCAGTTCTTC.

In this sample, this clonotype turned up a few times. V is TRBV4-3 and J is TRBJ2-3; 8 bases align to TRBD2. The CDR3 has 16 amino acids. The J segment lost 4 bases and the V segment lost 0 bases, leaving 6 bases of the junction unmatched. The germline V gene has CDR1 LGHNA and CDR2 YSLEER. In DNA, the CDR3 is TGCGCCAGCAGCCAAGAGGTCGGGGGGGCCTCAGATACGCAGTATTTT. This gives the protein CASSQEVGGASDTQYF.

The chain combines TRBV7-9 with TRBJ2-2; 7 nucleotides agree with TRBD2. V lost 5 bases, J lost 7 bases, and 10 bases stayed unmatched. Germline V gene sequence: CDR1 SEHNR, CDR2 FQNEAQ (reference sequence). The CDR3 covers 15 residues. The CDR3 protein is CASSPGPGRSGELFF. The CDR3 DNA follows: TGTGCCAGCAGCCCCGGGCCCGGGAGGAGCGGGGAGCTGTTTTTT.

The CDR3: CASSPGTPWGMNTEAFF. The CDR3 coding sequence is TGTGCCAGCAGCCCCGGGACACCCTGGGGAATGAACACTGAAGCTTTCTTT. This chain connects TRBV7-2 to TRBJ1-1, with D possibly being TRBD1 (6 bases). The germline gives CDR1 SGHTA, CDR2 FQGNSA. V lost 5 bases and J lost 0, with 19 bases in between. This CDR3 contains 17 residues. Looking up the rest from reference TRBV7-2 and TRBJ1-1 gives the full variable domain: GAGVSQSPSNKVTEKGKDVELRCDPISGHTALYWYRQSLGQGLEFLIYFQGNSAPDKSGLPSDRFSAERTGGSVSTLTIQRTQQEDSAVYLCASSPGTPWGMNTEAFFGQGTRLTVV.